Listed below are T cell receptor beta chains from one sample, sequenced in a study of cytomegalovirus exposure and HLA in healthy donors. Data came from immunoSEQ multiplex PCR; TCRdb stores just in-frame clones and leaves some out. This sample yields more than 95,000 clones, of which around 79% are seen a single time; approximately 6% belongs to the top ten. Sequencing was performed on PBMCs. The receptors shown here come from a middle-aged woman in good health and CMV-seronegative. Both conserved end residues are part of each CDR3. D genes are given only for firm matches. Part of the rows lack a size; the others show once, few, many or a class for expanded clones.

d_call j_call v_call clone_size cdr3_nt cdr3_aa
TRBD2 TRBJ2-1 TRBV28 . TGTGCCAGCAGTTTCCCGCTAGCGGGAGGTCTCAGCTCCTACAATGAGCAGTTCTTC CASSFPLAGGLSSYNEQFF
. TRBJ2-5 TRBV7-2 . TGTGCCAGCAGCTTAGTTACCGGGAAAGAGACCCAGTACTTC CASSLVTGKETQYF
TRBD1 TRBJ2-7 TRBV6-5 few TGTGCCAGCAGCCTTGACAGGGGGCTCGAGCAGTACTTC CASSLDRGLEQYF
TRBD1 TRBJ1-4 TRBV4-1 . TGCGCCAGCAGCCTTTCCGGGACAGCTACCGGAGGGGAACTGTTTTTT CASSLSGTATGGELFF
TRBD2 TRBJ2-2 TRBV19 . TGTGCCAGTAGTATGCGACTAGCGAGTTCATTGGGTCCCGGGGAGCTGTTTTTT CASSMRLASSLGPGELFF
. TRBJ2-7 TRBV11-2 . TGTGCCAGCAGCCTATTGAGGGCGGCCTACGAGCAGTACTTC CASSLLRAAYEQYF
. TRBJ2-7 TRBV28 few TGTGCCAGCAGTTTATCTGGCGGGTTGTCCTACGAGCAGTACTTC CASSLSGGLSYEQYF
TRBD2 TRBJ2-7 TRBV28 few TGTGCCAGCAGTTTATATTCTAGCGGGAGTCTCGAGCAGTACTTC CASSLYSSGSLEQYF
. TRBJ2-6 TRBV28 few TGTGCCAGCAGTCCTACAGGTTCTGGGGCCAACGTCCTGACTTTC CASSPTGSGANVLTF
. TRBJ2-7 TRBV6-5 . TGTGCCAGCTGGTCCCCAAGCTCCTACGAGCAGTACTTC CASWSPSSYEQYF
TRBD1 TRBJ2-7 TRBV2 . TGTGCCAGCAGTACCGGGACAGGGTTCTACGAGCAGTACTTC CASSTGTGFYEQYF
TRBD2 TRBJ2-3 TRBV6-1 . TGTGCCAGCAGTGGGACTAGCGGGAAAGATACGCAGTATTTT CASSGTSGKDTQYF
. TRBJ2-7 TRBV6-1 . TGTGCCAGCAGCGAACAATTTCCCCCGAATGCGGAGGCCTACTCCTACGAGCAGTACTTC CASSEQFPPNAEAYSYEQYF
TRBD1 TRBJ1-4 TRBV9 few TGTGCCAGCAGCCAGGGACAGGATAGTGAAAAACTGTTTTTT CASSQGQDSEKLFF
. TRBJ2-2 TRBV7-2 . TGTGCCAGCAGACCGGGACATCGGGCACCGGGGGAGCTGTTTTTT CASRPGHRAPGELFF
TRBD1 TRBJ1-1 TRBV7-9 . TGTGCCAGCAGCTATGGACAGGGAGGAGCTGAAGCTTTCTTT CASSYGQGGAEAFF
TRBD1 TRBJ1-3 TRBV5-1 . TGCGCCAGCAGCGCGCAGGGGGCTGGGACTGGAAACACCATATATTTT CASSAQGAGTGNTIYF
. TRBJ2-7 TRBV7-9 few TGTGCCAGCAGCCCCAGTATGAACTACGAGCAGTACTTC CASSPSMNYEQYF
. TRBJ1-1 TRBV10-3 . TGTGCCATCAGTGAGTCAGGGGGCACTGAAGCTTTCTTT CAISESGGTEAFF
. TRBJ1-5 TRBV7-8 few TGTGCCAGCAGCTTAGTTGTCGGGACTTTCAATCAGCCCCAGCATTTT CASSLVVGTFNQPQHF
. TRBJ2-7 TRBV10-1 . TGCGCCAGCAGTGAACAGACCCCTGGGGAGCAGTACTTC CASSEQTPGEQYF
. TRBJ2-7 TRBV7-2 . TGTGCCAGCAGCTTAGACGGGCGGGGCCACGAGCAGTACTTC CASSLDGRGHEQYF
. TRBJ2-1 TRBV1 . TGCACCAGCAGCCAATGTCCTAGGCGGGAGAAGGATGAGCAGTTCTTC CTSSQCPRREKDEQFF
. TRBJ2-7 TRBV28 . TGTGCCAGCAGTATCCCCTCACAGGGTCTCAACTACGAGCAGTACTTC CASSIPSQGLNYEQYF
. TRBJ2-7 TRBV5-5 few TGTGCCAGCAGCCCGTGGCAGGGGTCTTACGAGCAGTACTTC CASSPWQGSYEQYF
. TRBJ2-3 TRBV6-5 . TGTGCCAGCAGACCCTCAGGGTCAGATACGCAGTATTTT CASRPSGSDTQYF
TRBD2 TRBJ2-3 TRBV11-2 . TGTGCCAGCAGCTTAAGCGGGAGCCTCACAGATACGCAGTATTTT CASSLSGSLTDTQYF
. TRBJ2-1 TRBV7-6 . TGTGCCAGCAGCTTCAGGGATACATCCTACAATGAGCAGTTCTTC CASSFRDTSYNEQFF
. TRBJ2-3 TRBV9 . TGTGCCAGCAGCGTTGGTCCAGGGGGCACAGATACGCAGTATTTT CASSVGPGGTDTQYF
. TRBJ1-1 TRBV11-2 . TGTGCCAGCAGCTTTGGGGAGGGCACTGAAGCTTTCTTT CASSFGEGTEAFF
. TRBJ1-1 TRBV28 . TGTGCCAGCAGTCCCCAGGGGCCATCAAGCGTCCCGAACACTGAAGCTTTCTTT CASSPQGPSSVPNTEAFF
TRBD2 TRBJ2-1 TRBV7-9 . TGTGCCAGCGGGGAGAGCAAGGGGACTAACAATGAGCAGTTCTTC CASGESKGTNNEQFF
. TRBJ1-5 TRBV21-1 once TGTGCCAGCAGCAAAGCACAGAGCAATCAGCCCCAGCATTTT CASSKAQSNQPQHF